The clone carrying this TCR beta chain has just one count. This specimen belongs to a study of technical replicates of blood from a handful of donors. The repertoire was sequenced with immunoSEQ multiplex PCR; TCRdb's copy has only in-frame clones and lacks some. Found here are approximately 45,000 clones, about 96% of them singletons; the top ten hold approximately 0.37%. Trimming at V came to 6 bases and at J to 12 bases, leaving 4 bases not matched to a gene. The germline V gene has CDR1 MDHEN and CDR2 SYDVKM. The CDR3 contains 12 residues. The sequenced sample consisted of T cells isolated from PBMCs. This receptor was taken from a human donor in good health. V and J are TRBV28 and TRBJ2-7, with TRBD2 matching 14 bases. CDR3 nucleotides: TGTGCCAGCAGCAGACTAGCGGGAGGGGGGTACTTC. Protein: CASSRLAGGGYF.